The rows below give T cell receptor beta chains drawn from one sample of a study of neurological immune-mediated disorders. TCRdb analysed the 5' RACE reads with MiXCR anew, one entry per CDR3 protein. The table includes tens of thousands of distinct CDR3 sequences, more than 8% detected once. The sample consisted of PBMCs. These receptors came from a man aged 30 to 39 in good health. Each CDR3 is given with its conserved first and last residue. D genes are given only for firm matches. Clone size is not always given. Where it is, it says once, few, many or a class for expanded clones.

cdr3_length	v_call	clone_size	j_call	d_call	cdr3_aa	cdr3_nt
15	TRBV5-1	many	TRBJ2-7	TRBD2	CASSLVAGGLNEQYF	TGCGCCAGCAGCTTGGTAGCGGGAGGGCTGAACGAGCAGTACTTC
16	TRBV24-1	many	TRBJ1-5	TRBD1	CATSEAGQGMFQPQHF	TGTGCCACCAGTGAAGCCGGACAGGGAATGTTTCAGCCCCAGCATTTT
16	TRBV28	many	TRBJ1-2	TRBD1	CASSPLSGQGAYGYTF	TGTGCCAGCAGCCCCCTTTCGGGACAGGGAGCATATGGCTACACCTTC
13	TRBV20-1	many	TRBJ2-7	.	CSAKGGDSYEQYF	TGCAGTGCGAAGGGGGGGGACTCCTACGAGCAGTACTTC
17	TRBV7-7	few	TRBJ1-3	.	CASSPGVGASSGNTIYF	TGTGCCAGCAGCCCCGGGGTAGGCGCCAGCTCTGGAAACACCATATATTTT
14	TRBV7-2	many	TRBJ2-7	.	CASSFVTGEYEQYF	TGTGCCAGCAGCTTCGTCACCGGCGAATACGAGCAGTACTTC
12	TRBV20-1	many	TRBJ2-3	.	CSARKQGDTQYF	TGCAGTGCTAGAAAACAGGGTGATACGCAGTATTTT
17	TRBV20-1	many	TRBJ1-3	TRBD1	CSARVNAYPTGGNTIYF	TGCAGTGCTAGAGTTAACGCGTATCCGACAGGGGGAAACACCATATATTTT
14	TRBV9	.	TRBJ2-1	.	CASHHGGRVDEQFF	TGTGCCAGCCACCATGGGGGCAGGGTCGATGAGCAGTTCTTC
15	TRBV5-1	many	TRBJ1-1	.	CASSPLDTLNTEAFF	TGCGCCAGCAGCCCCCTGGACACGTTGAACACTGAAGCTTTCTTT
13	TRBV18	few	TRBJ2-7	TRBD1	CASSLQGANEQYF	TGTGCCAGCTCACTACAGGGGGCTAACGAGCAGTACTTC
14	TRBV28	many	TRBJ1-1	.	CASSRDGMNTEAFF	TGTGCCAGCAGTCGGGACGGAATGAACACTGAAGCTTTCTTT
16	TRBV27	many	TRBJ2-3	TRBD2	CASSPHRTSGGDTQYF	TGTGCCAGCAGTCCACACAGGACTAGCGGCGGAGATACGCAGTATTTT
14	TRBV6-1	few	TRBJ2-7	.	CASSELANSYEQYF	TGTGCCAGCAGTGAATTAGCCAATTCCTACGAGCAGTACTTC
15	TRBV14	many	TRBJ2-7	.	CASSQGGGWTYEQYF	TGTGCCAGCAGCCAAGGTGGGGGATGGACCTACGAGCAGTACTTC
16	TRBV5-1	many	TRBJ2-4	TRBD1	CASSGTGQGVKNIQYF	TGCGCCAGCAGCGGAACGGGACAGGGCGTCAAAAACATTCAGTACTTC
14	TRBV5-6	many	TRBJ2-7	TRBD1	CASSFAGQVFEQYF	TGTGCCAGCAGCTTCGCGGGACAGGTCTTCGAGCAGTACTTC
16	TRBV5-1	few	TRBJ2-1	TRBD2	CASSRGTSGAWEEQFF	TGCGCCAGCAGTCGAGGGACTAGCGGGGCGTGGGAAGAGCAGTTCTTC
16	TRBV5-1	many	TRBJ2-1	TRBD2	CASSLDSGSWGNEQFF	TGCGCCAGCAGCTTGGACAGCGGGAGCTGGGGAAATGAGCAGTTCTTC
16	TRBV5-1	.	TRBJ2-1	TRBD2	CASSLRTSGTGCEQFF	TGCGCCAGCAGCTTGCGGACTAGCGGGACGGGATGTGAGCAGTTCTTC
15	TRBV7-9	many	TRBJ2-1	TRBD2	CASSLWLAGNNEQFF	TGTGCCAGCAGCTTATGGCTAGCGGGGAACAATGAGCAGTTCTTC
17	TRBV28	many	TRBJ1-1	.	CASSPNMWGQIDTEAFF	TGTGCCAGCAGTCCGAATATGTGGGGACAAATTGACACTGAAGCTTTCTTT
15	TRBV18	many	TRBJ2-7	.	CASSQPVQDPYEQYF	TGTGCCAGCTCACAACCCGTTCAGGACCCCTACGAGCAGTACTTC
13	TRBV18	.	TRBJ2-3	.	CASSPQNTDTQYF	TGTGCCAGCTCACCACAGAACACAGATACGCAGTATTTT
17	TRBV10-3	many	TRBJ2-1	TRBD2	CAISESATSGPYNEQFF	TGTGCCATCAGTGAGTCCGCTACTAGCGGACCCTACAATGAGCAGTTCTTC
11	TRBV28	many	TRBJ2-2	.	CASSFRGELFF	TGTGCCAGCAGTTTTAGAGGGGAGCTGTTTTTT
14	TRBV7-9	many	TRBJ2-5	.	CASSLVQVGETQYF	TGTGCCAGCAGCTTAGTCCAGGTGGGGGAGACCCAGTACTTC
14	TRBV7-6	many	TRBJ1-3	.	CASSLNSAGNTIYF	TGTGCCAGCAGTCTCAATTCGGCTGGAAACACCATATATTTT
13	TRBV6-5	many	TRBJ2-5	.	CASSFQGQETQYF	TGTGCCAGCAGTTTCCAGGGTCAAGAGACCCAGTACTTC
17	TRBV10-3	many	TRBJ2-1	TRBD1	CAISDSLGDRGASEQFF	TGTGCCATCAGTGATTCTTTAGGGGACAGGGGGGCAAGTGAGCAGTTCTTC
13	TRBV5-1	few	TRBJ2-7	.	CASSLSPGYEQYF	TGCGCCAGCAGCTTGAGCCCAGGCTACGAGCAGTACTTC
16	TRBV3-1	.	TRBJ2-1	TRBD2	CASSQGTASGNNEQFF	TGTGCCAGCAGCCAAGGTACGGCTAGCGGGAACAATGAGCAGTTCTTC
15	TRBV29-1	many	TRBJ1-1	.	CSVDQVGVLNTEAFF	TGCAGCGTTGATCAGGTTGGGGTCTTGAACACTGAAGCTTTCTTT
15	TRBV12-3/TRBV12-4	many	TRBJ1-1	.	CASTVQGGMNTEAFF	TGTGCCAGCACGGTTCAGGGCGGAATGAACACTGAAGCTTTCTTT
14	TRBV2	many	TRBJ2-5	.	CASSTDRNQETQYF	TGTGCCAGCAGTACCGACAGGAACCAAGAGACCCAGTACTTC
18	TRBV27	many	TRBJ2-2	TRBD2	CASTAGTSGSWLAGELFF	TGTGCCAGCACCGCCGGGACTAGCGGGAGTTGGTTAGCCGGGGAGCTGTTTTTT
14	TRBV6-2/TRBV6-3	many	TRBJ2-5	TRBD2	CASSWEGPQETQYF	TGTGCCAGCAGTTGGGAGGGCCCCCAAGAGACCCAGTACTTC
14	TRBV12-3/TRBV12-4	many	TRBJ2-3	.	CASSLGLEGDTQYF	TGTGCCAGCAGTTTAGGACTAGAGGGAGATACGCAGTATTTT
17	TRBV7-9	.	TRBJ2-4	TRBD1	CASSFGVGGDWENIQYF	TGTGCCAGCAGCTTTGGAGTAGGGGGCGATTGGGAAAACATTCAGTACTTC
17	TRBV5-1	many	TRBJ2-2	TRBD1	CASTMLGGQGATGELFF	TGCGCCAGCACCATGTTAGGGGGACAGGGGGCGACCGGGGAGCTGTTTTTT
13	TRBV29-1	few	TRBJ2-1	.	CSVRRDSGNEQFF	TGCAGCGTCCGCCGGGACTCTGGCAATGAGCAGTTCTTC
16	TRBV5-1	many	TRBJ2-2	TRBD1	CASGTSGQGPAGELFF	TGCGCCAGCGGAACCTCAGGACAGGGGCCGGCCGGGGAGCTGTTTTTT
15	TRBV14	many	TRBJ2-1	TRBD2	CASSQGTSGINEQFF	TGTGCCAGCAGCCAAGGGACTAGCGGAATCAATGAGCAGTTCTTC
13	TRBV27	many	TRBJ2-7	.	CASSLGDSYEQYF	TGTGCCAGCAGTTTAGGCGACAGTTACGAGCAGTACTTC
15	TRBV10-3	many	TRBJ2-3	.	CAISEGRISTDTQYF	TGTGCCATCAGTGAGGGGAGGATTAGCACAGATACGCAGTATTTT
9	TRBV29-1	many	TRBJ1-5	.	CSPDQPQHF	TGCAGCCCGGATCAGCCCCAGCATTTT
13	TRBV5-1	many	TRBJ2-2	.	CASSLEYTGELFF	TGCGCCAGCAGCTTAGAATACACCGGGGAGCTGTTTTTT
15	TRBV10-3	many	TRBJ1-2	TRBD1	CAISDPTGDLDGYTF	TGTGCCATCAGTGACCCCACAGGGGATCTCGATGGCTACACCTTC
12	TRBV7-9	many	TRBJ1-2	.	CASSLGRFGYTF	TGTGCCAGCAGCTTGGGCAGGTTTGGCTACACCTTC
16	TRBV7-3	many	TRBJ1-1	TRBD1	CASSPGQAIMNTEAFF	TGTGCCAGCAGCCCCGGACAGGCGATTATGAACACTGAAGCTTTCTTT
14	TRBV7-9	many	TRBJ1-6	.	CASSPTVLNSPLHF	TGTGCCAGCAGCCCGACAGTGCTTAATTCACCCCTCCACTTT
14	TRBV19	.	TRBJ1-1	TRBD1	CASLDRGRDTEAFF	TGTGCCAGCCTAGACAGGGGGCGAGACACTGAAGCTTTCTTT